This TCR beta chain came from a study of shared clonotypes between healthy human individuals. Across the whole study: Each donor's CD8 memory used one plate, CD8 naive two, each CD4 subset three. Study observations and caveats: Read depth was anticipated to influence clonotype sharing among donors.

Remarks on this clone: Its specificity is unknown.

Measured with immunoSEQ multiplex PCR; TCRdb has only the in-frame clones, and not every one. Of 2.3 million or so clones in the sample, more than 85% are singletons; the top ten hold about 0.41%. Sequencing used naive CD4+ T cells from PBMCs. The subset denotes: CD45RA+ positively selected. The TCR sequence derives from a man aged 18 to 30 in good health. Some clones in this sample may be carry-over from other donors' samples.

CDR3 DNA: TGTGCCAGCAGCAAAGACAGGGGGCAGTCGGATGGCTACACCTTC. The encoded protein is CASSKDRGQSDGYTF. The chain carries TRBV5-4 and TRBJ1-2; 10 bases are shared with TRBD1. Germline V gives CDR1 SGHNT, CDR2 YYREEE (reference sequence). CDR3 size: 15 residues. J lost 6 bases, V lost 4 bases, and 9 bases had no gene match.